These 16 T cell receptor beta chains came from one sample sequenced in a study of identical twins. TCRdb reprocessed the 5' RACE reads via MiXCR and lists one record per CDR3 protein. The sample lists 1.5 million to 2 million distinct CDR3 sequences, under 35% occurring once. Specimen: cord blood. The receptors derive from a newborn girl in good health.

V usage is TRBV3-1 and J usage is TRBJ1-5; TRBD1 aligns across 9 bases. This CDR3 is 14 amino acids long. V shed 6 bases and J 5 bases; nucleotides not matched to a gene: 5. Germline CDR1 reads LGHDT; CDR2 reads YNNKEL (reference sequence). CDR3 coding DNA: TGTGCCAGCAGTCAACGGGACAGGGATCAGCCCCAGCATTTT. Its translation is CASSQRDRDQPQHF.

The genes are TRBV28 and TRBJ1-4; D is perhaps TRBD1 (5 bases). The V and J ends lost 4 bases and 4 bases respectively, with 13 bases between them. Germline V CDR1 and CDR2: MDHEN, SYDVKM. The CDR3 loop spans 15 amino acids. The CDR3 sequence: CASSSPGTFNEKLFF. As DNA, the CDR3 is TGTGCCAGCAGTTCACCCGGGACCTTTAATGAAAAACTGTTTTTT.

This sequence joins TRBV5-8 and TRBJ2-1; 10 bases agree with TRBD2. This CDR3 contains 16 residues. The trim removed 3 bases at V and 0 bases at J, leaving 3 bases unmatched. Germline V gene lookup returns CDR1 SGHTS and CDR2 YDEGEE. For the CDR3, the DNA is TGTGCCAGCAGCTCGACTAGCGGGTTCTCCTACAATGAGCAGTTCTTC. It translates to CASSSTSGFSYNEQFF.

The chain couples TRBV9 to TRBJ2-3; 8 nucleotides agree with TRBD2. The V gene end was trimmed by 4 bases and the J gene end by 1 base; junction bases not matched to a gene: 11. The CDR3 is made up of 17 amino acids. CDR1 is SGDLS and CDR2 is YYNGEE in the germline V gene. The CDR3 DNA reads TGTGCCAGCAGCCTGAAGCGGGAGTGGGGGGGCACAGATACGCAGTATTTT. Its translation: CASSLKREWGGTDTQYF.

This clonotype was detected a few times. The CDR3 loop is CASSSAIGRGAFF. The CDR3 region has the DNA TGTGCCAGCAGTTCTGCGATCGGCAGGGGAGCTTTCTTT. This chain links TRBV2 with TRBJ1-1; TRBD1 is a possible D gene (6 bases). This CDR3 is built from 13 residues. The ends were cut back, 5 bases at V and 10 bases at J, with 17 bases in the middle. Per germline, CDR1 SNHLY and CDR2 FYNNEI.

This clonotype appeared a few times. The chain has TRBV7-2 and TRBJ2-7, with D possibly being TRBD2 (6 bases). Trimming pared 1 base from V and 2 bases from J, leaving 18 bases between. The germline CDR1 and CDR2 sequences are SGHTA and FQGNSA. The CDR3 has 17 amino acids. CDR3 DNA: TGTGCCAGCAGCTTAGTGGTCTTGCGGGACTCGACCTACGAGCAGTACTTC. It is translated as CASSLVVLRDSTYEQYF.

The chain has TRBV5-1 and TRBJ2-5; possible D gene TRBD2, 6 bases. Trimming took 0 bases from V and 13 from J, leaving 16 bases between them. Germline lookup yields CDR1 SGHRS and CDR2 YFSETQ. CDR3 length: 13 residues. The CDR3 sequence: CASSLGLGNERYF. The CDR3 DNA sequence: TGCGCCAGCAGCTTGGGACTAGGAAATGAGCGGTACTTC.

The genes are TRBV7-9 and TRBJ1-1; no firm D call. Trimming took off 3 bases at V and 5 bases at J, with 13 bases between the two ends. Germline V CDR1 and CDR2: SEHNR, FQNEAQ (reference sequence). The length of the CDR3 is 14 residues. The CDR3 spells CASSFRQLGTEAFF. CDR3 nucleotides: TGTGCCAGCAGCTTTCGCCAACTGGGAACTGAAGCTTTCTTT.

This clonotype has just one count. The V call is TRBV2, the J call TRBJ2-3, with 10 nucleotides matching TRBD2. CDR1 SNHLY and CDR2 FYNNEI come from the germline V gene. This CDR3 is built from 14 residues. The J segment lost 13 bases and the V segment lost 0 bases, leaving 7 bases of the junction unmatched. CDR3 protein: CASSEALPSGREYF. The CDR3 DNA reads TGTGCCAGCAGTGAAGCGCTTCCTAGCGGGAGAGAGTATTTT.

The V and J genes are TRBV4-2 and TRBJ2-5, with 10 positions matching TRBD2. This CDR3 spans 18 amino acids. V gave up 1 base and J gave up 11 bases; unmatched junction bases: 19. CDR1 is LGHNA and CDR2 is YNFKEQ in the germline V gene. The CDR3 region is CASSQGRTGTSADNEQYF. The CDR3 nucleotides are TGTGCCAGCAGCCAAGGAAGGACCGGGACTAGCGCAGACAATGAGCAGTACTTC.

The V call is TRBV10-3, the J call TRBJ2-1; TRBD2 matches at 8 bases. The CDR3 runs 14 residues. Trimming cost V 4 bases and J 7 bases; bases outside gene matches: 6. The germline gives CDR1 ENHRY, CDR2 SYGVKD. The CDR3, as DNA: TGTGCCATCAGTGTTTCGGCTAGCGGGAATGAGCAGTTCTTC. Its protein is CAISVSASGNEQFF.

The CDR3 nucleotides read TGTGCCATCAGTGAGCCGCTGGGGACACCCGGAGTTCCGGGGCCCCGCAACACTGAAGCTTTCTTT. It specifies CAISEPLGTPGVPGPRNTEAFF. The chain carries TRBV10-3 and TRBJ1-1; D possibly corresponds to TRBD1 (6 bases). The V gene lost 2 bases and the J gene lost 2 bases, with 33 bases spanning the gap. The CDR3 covers 22 residues. Germline-derived CDR1 and CDR2 are ENHRY and SYGVKD.

The chain uses TRBV4-1 and TRBJ2-3; possible D gene TRBD1, 6 bases. In germline, CDR1 is MGHRA, CDR2 YSYEKL. The CDR3 totals 16 residues. Trimming removed 3 bases from V and 2 bases from J, with 15 bases in between. Written as DNA, the CDR3 is TGCGCCAGCAGCCAGATGCGGACAGCCGTCACAGATACGCAGTATTTT. Translated: CASSQMRTAVTDTQYF.

V gene TRBV7-2 combines with J gene TRBJ2-5, with 8 bases aligning to TRBD2. This CDR3 contains 14 residues. The V and J ends lost 4 bases and 5 bases, in that order; junction bases with no gene match: 6. Germline lookup yields CDR1 SGHTA and CDR2 FQGNSA. The CDR3 DNA follows: TGTGCCAGCAGCTCAGCGGGAGTCGGTGAGACCCAGTACTTC. Protein product: CASSSAGVGETQYF.

This clonotype appeared once. CDR3: CASSHGTSSEQYF. CDR3 nucleotide sequence: TGCGCCAGCAGCCATGGGACTAGCAGTGAGCAGTACTTC. The rearrangement uses TRBV5-1 and TRBJ2-7; 9 bases fit TRBD2. Germline CDR1 reads SGHRS; CDR2 reads YFSETQ. V lost 4 bases to trimming and J lost 7 bases; unmatched junction nucleotides: 6. The CDR3 is 13 amino acids.

In its sample, this clonotype was seen a few times. The chain has TRBV5-1 and TRBJ2-7; 7 bases are shared with TRBD2. CDR3 size: 16 residues. V trimming: 0 bases; J trimming: 0 bases; junction bases outside the gene matches: 6. Germline assignment: CDR1 SGHRS and CDR2 YFSETQ. The CDR3 region has the DNA TGCGCCAGCAGCTTGGTGCGGGGGACCGTCTCCTACGAGCAGTACTTC. It specifies CASSLVRGTVSYEQYF. Full variable domain (missing parts from reference TRBV5-1 and TRBJ2-7): KAGVTQTPRYLIKTRGQQVTLSCSPISGHRSVSWYQQTPGQGLQFLFEYFSETQRNKGNFPGRFSGRQFSNSRSEMNVSTLELGDSALYLCASSLVRGTVSYEQYFGPGTRLTVT.